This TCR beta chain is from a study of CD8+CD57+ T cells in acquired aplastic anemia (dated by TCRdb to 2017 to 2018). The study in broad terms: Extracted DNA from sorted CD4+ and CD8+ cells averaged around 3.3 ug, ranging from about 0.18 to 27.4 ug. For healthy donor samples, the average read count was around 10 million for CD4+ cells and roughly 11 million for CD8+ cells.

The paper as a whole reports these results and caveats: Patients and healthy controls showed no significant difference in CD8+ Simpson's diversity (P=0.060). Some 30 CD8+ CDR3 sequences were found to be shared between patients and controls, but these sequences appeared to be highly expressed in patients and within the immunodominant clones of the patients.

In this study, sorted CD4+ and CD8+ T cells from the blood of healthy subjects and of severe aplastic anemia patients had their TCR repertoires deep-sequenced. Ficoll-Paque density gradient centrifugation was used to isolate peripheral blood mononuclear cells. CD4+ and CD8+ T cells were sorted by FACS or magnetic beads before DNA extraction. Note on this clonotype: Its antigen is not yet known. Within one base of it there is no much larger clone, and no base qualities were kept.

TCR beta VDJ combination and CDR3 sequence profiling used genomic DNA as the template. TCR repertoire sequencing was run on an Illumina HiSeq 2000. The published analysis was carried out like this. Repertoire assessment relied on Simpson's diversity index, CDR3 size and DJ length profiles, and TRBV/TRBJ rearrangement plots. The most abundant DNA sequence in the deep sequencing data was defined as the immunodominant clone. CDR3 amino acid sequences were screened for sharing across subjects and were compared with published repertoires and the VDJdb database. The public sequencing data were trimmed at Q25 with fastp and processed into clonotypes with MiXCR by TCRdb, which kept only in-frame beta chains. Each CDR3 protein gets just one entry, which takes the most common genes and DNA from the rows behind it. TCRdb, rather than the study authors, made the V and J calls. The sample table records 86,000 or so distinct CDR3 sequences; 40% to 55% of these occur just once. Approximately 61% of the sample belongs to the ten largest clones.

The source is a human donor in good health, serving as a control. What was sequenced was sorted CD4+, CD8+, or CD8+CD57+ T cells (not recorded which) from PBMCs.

The DNA reads TGTGCCACCAGTGATGACCCAGATACGCAGTATTTT. This gives the protein CATSDDPDTQYF. The chain uses TRBV24-1 and TRBJ2-3; the D gene cannot be resolved reliably. For CDR1 and CDR2, the germline V gene lists KGHDR and SFDVKD. From the cysteine up to the phenylalanine, the CDR3 has a length of 12 residues. CDR3 DNA is the only sequence kept; it has 36 bases, read in frame from the first base. A distance of 4 bases separates the germline ends of V and J, which lose 3 bases and 4 bases respectively.